This T cell receptor beta chain was sequenced in a study of blood T cell repertoires in COVID-19. As handled by the study authors: Reference gene primer amplification gave nucleated cell count estimates. Clones were sequenced by immunoSEQ multiplex PCR, and TCRdb holds only the in-frame ones, with some missing. D and trimming come from the DNA, and the V and J calls and clone size come from that table. The sample carries 350,000 to 400,000 clones, 89% recorded once. The germline gives CDR1 MGHRA, CDR2 YSYEKL. The CDR3 has 16 residues. The trim removed 0 bases at V and 2 bases at J, leaving 1 base unmatched.

The sequencing sample was made of PBMCs or T cells enriched from blood (not recorded which). The chain combines TRBV4-1 with TRBJ1-2, with TRBD1 identical over 12 bases. This TCR derives from a woman aged 25 to 45 who had recovered from COVID-19. CDR3 DNA: TGCGCCAGCAGCCAAGATGGGACAGGGGGCAACTATGGCTACACCTTC. Residues: CASSQDGTGGNYGYTF.